This TCR beta chain was sequenced in a study of graft-versus-host responses after intestinal transplantation (dated by TCRdb to the early 2020s). The study in broad terms: Recipients received multivisceral, liver-intestinal, or isolated intestinal transplants. Every recipient was given anti-thymocyte globulin induction, then maintenance tacrolimus and steroids for about 3 years. Bulk TCR-beta CDR3 sequencing was used to track graft-versus-host and host-versus-graft alloreactive T cell clones in the graft, circulation and bone marrow after intestinal transplantation. To identify alloreactive clones, pre-transplant mixed lymphocyte reaction products were sequenced and then compared with unstimulated pre-transplant donor and recipient T cells. Of the 20 to 25 intestinal transplant recipients enrolled in the cohort, one of whom was a retransplant, a few patients without pretransplant specimens were excluded. Donor T cell macrochimerism was defined as a peak of at least 4% donor T cells among recipient peripheral blood mononuclear cells. Rather than being sequenced by the commercial service, samples from a few later patients were sequenced in-house on an Illumina MiSeq and processed with MiXCR. Points the paper makes about the study in general: Early after transplant, peak levels of circulating GvH clones were found to be associated with declines in HvG clones. GvH clones were detected in recipient bone marrow, and some appeared earlier in ileal mucosa or blood, consistent with an intestinal mucosal origin. Conclusions were limited by the relatively low number and heterogeneity of intestinal transplant patients. In patients with donor T cell macrochimerism, the allografts had high GvH to HvG T cell clonal ratios.

Libraries were constructed by the immunoSEQ multiplex PCR assay. For most patients, genomic DNA was isolated with the Qiagen DNeasy Blood and Tissue Kit and shipped frozen to Adaptive Biotechnologies for TCR sequencing. For most patients, genomic DNA was subjected to high-throughput TCR-beta CDR3 sequencing by Adaptive Biotechnologies. Concerning the study's data processing: TCR sequencing data were retrieved from Adaptive's ImmunoSEQ software for about 17 patients, whereas a few other patients were processed with MiXCR and VDJtools. CD4 versus CD8 sorting errors were corrected by removing sequences found in both subsets at a frequency ratio below 5:1. CDR3 nucleotide sequences shared by donor and recipient were removed because the origin of these sequences could not be assigned. Alloreactive clones required at least 2-fold expansion over unstimulated cells and minimum CFSE-low frequency of 0.002% (template counts) or 0.001% (read counts). A clone was considered mappable if detected in the sequenced pre-transplant spleen, lymph node, or MLR CFSE-low populations of the donor or recipient. The cumulative frequency of alloreactive clones was calculated as a percentage of all sequences, weighted by copy number. TCRdb mirrors the immuneACCESS table, restricted to in-frame sequences. Some clones are absent from its copies; in checked studies, under half trace to an unresolved V gene, and the reason for the others is unknown. From that table come the V and J calls and clone size; the DNA was used to work out D and trimming. The sample table shows some 130,000 clones, and 90% to 95% are seen once. About 0.11% of the sample is held by the ten biggest clonotypes.

The table lists this clone with a few counts. Its antigen remains unidentified. Per-base quality was not reported, and no clone a single base away is much larger than it. The intended sense of this specimen's time point label: cells obtained before transplantation from donor or recipient. CD3+CD4+ and CD3+CD8+ populations were FACS-sorted from unstimulated pre-transplant donor and recipient cells taken from spleen or lymph nodes. The CDR3 runs 15 residues from the cysteine to the phenylalanine. CDR3 DNA is the only sequence kept; it has 45 bases, read in frame from the first base. The V and J ends are trimmed by 7 bases and 8 bases, leaving 23 bases between them. Looking up the germline V gene yields CDR1 MNHNS and CDR2 SASEGT.

The receptor was derived from a human donor who received an intestinal transplant. The rearranged chain carries TRBV6-1 and TRBJ1-1; the D gene lacks a confident call. Specimen: unstimulated CD4+ T cells sorted from spleen or lymph node cells, collected before intestinal transplant. The nucleotide sequence reads as follows: TGTGCCAGCACCGAACCCACGGAGTTAGTGGGAGAAGCTTTCTTT. This yields the protein CASTEPTELVGEAFF.